Listed here are 8 T cell receptor beta chains from one sample, sequenced in a study of OX40 agonist ivuxolimab in advanced cancers. Profiling relied on immunoSEQ multiplex PCR, and the TCRdb table lists in-frame clones only, not all of them. Seen here are approximately 89,000 clones, approximately 91% observed once, and the top ten hold about 0.28%. The starting material was CD4+ or CD8+ T cells sorted from blood, obtained in a trial of the OX40 agonist ivuxolimab. The source of these receptors is an adult with an advanced solid tumor such as melanoma, head and neck, liver or kidney cancer.

The V gene is TRBV6-5, the J gene TRBJ1-5; 10 bases line up with TRBD1. The CDR3 consists of 13 residues. The ends lost 8 bases at V and 3 bases at J; junction bases unmatched: 1. Germline values: CDR1 MNHEY, CDR2 SVGAGI. The CDR3 sequence: CASGTGDNQPQHF. DNA for the CDR3: TGTGCCAGCGGGACAGGGGACAATCAGCCCCAGCATTTT.

V gene TRBV29-1 combines with J gene TRBJ2-1; D call uncertain. Between the trimmed V and J ends, which lost 3 bases and 4 bases, there was a span of 4 bases. This CDR3 has 11 amino acids. Germline V gene sequence: CDR1 SQVTM, CDR2 ANQGSEA. The CDR3 sequence: CSVDLYNEQFF. CDR3 nucleotide sequence: TGCAGCGTTGACCTATACAATGAGCAGTTCTTC.

The sample holds a few counts of this clone. The rearrangement links TRBV10-1 to TRBJ2-2; TRBD2 matches at 8 bases. The CDR3 has 16 amino acids. Looked up from germline, CDR1 is WNHNN and CDR2 is SYGVQD (reference sequence). J was trimmed by 3 bases and V by 6 bases; bases with no gene match: 9. The CDR3 region is CASRPQTAGDTGELFF. The CDR3 nucleotides are TGCGCCAGCAGGCCGCAAACAGCGGGGGACACCGGGGAGCTGTTTTTT.

The chain couples TRBV7-9 to TRBJ1-3; no clear D gene. V lost 2 bases and J 0 bases, leaving 8 bases between the germline ends. CDR3 length: 15 residues. Germline CDR1 SEHNR, CDR2 FQNEAQ (reference sequence). The CDR3 spells CASSLPPGSGNTIYF. The CDR3 bases are TGTGCCAGCAGCTTACCGCCAGGCTCTGGAAACACCATATATTTT.

The chain combines TRBV9 with TRBJ2-3, with no clear D. V lost 0 bases and J 7 bases, leaving 6 bases between the germline ends. Germline V gene data show CDR1 as SGDLS and CDR2 as YYNGEE. CDR3 length: 12 residues. CDR3: CASSVAFNTQYF. The CDR3, as DNA: TGTGCCAGCAGCGTAGCATTTAATACGCAGTATTTT. The full variable domain, its missing parts supplied by reference TRBV9 and TRBJ2-3, is DSGVTQTPKHLITATGQRVTLRCSPRSGDLSVYWYQQSLDQGLQFLIQYYNGEERAKGNILERFSAQQFPDLHSELNLSSLELGDSALYFCASSVAFNTQYFGPGTRLTVL.

The chain couples TRBV7-9 to TRBJ2-1; D remains ambiguous. The CDR3 sequence is 13 residues long. Germline assignment: CDR1 SEHNR and CDR2 FQNEAQ (reference sequence). V lost 2 bases to trimming and J lost 3 bases, with 5 bases between them. The CDR3 DNA sequence: TGTGCCAGCAGCTTACCTAGCTACAATGAGCAGTTCTTC. As protein: CASSLPSYNEQFF.

The chain joins TRBV5-1 to TRBJ2-1; 8 bases agree with TRBD2. With V trimmed by 1 base and J by 7 bases, 7 bases remained unmatched. Germline V lookup: CDR1 SGHRS, CDR2 YFSETQ. CDR3 length: 15 residues. As DNA, the CDR3 is TGCGCCAGCAGCTTGCAGCGGGGGCCCATTAATGAGCAGTTCTTC. Protein product: CASSLQRGPINEQFF.

The chain recombines TRBV5-4 with TRBJ1-2, with 7 positions matching TRBD1. This CDR3 has 14 residues. The junction had 10 bases not matched to a gene; V was cut back by 4 bases and J by 7 bases. The germline V gene encodes CDR1 SGHNT and CDR2 YYREEE (reference sequence). In nucleotides, the CDR3 is TGTGCCAGCAGCCCAGGAAGGGGGCGACGTGGCTACACCTTC. This sequence encodes CASSPGRGRRGYTF. The variable domain in full, with the rest retrieved from reference TRBV5-4 and TRBJ1-2, is ETGVTQSPTHLIKTRGQQVTLRCSSQSGHNTVSWYQQALGQGPQFIFQYYREEENGRGNFPPRFSGLQFPNYSSELNVNALELDDSALYLCASSPGRGRRGYTFGSGTRLTVV.